One T cell receptor beta chain is described in this entry. The sample comes from a study of blood T cell repertoires in COVID-19. Overall study context: PBMCs, B-cell-depleted T cells, or T cells provided the cDNA or gDNA that made up the material.

The CDR3 is 18 residues long. CDR1 and CDR2 from the germline V gene are LGHNA and YNFKEQ. V lost 0 bases to trimming and J lost 2 bases, with 19 bases between them. In the authors' workflow: Estimates of nucleated cell counts were drawn from the amplification of reference gene primers. Profiled with immunoSEQ multiplex PCR; TCRdb holds only in-frame clones, not every one. V, J and clone size are those of that table, while D and trimming were read from the DNA. The sample includes roughly 140,000 clones, around four fifths seen only once; the top ten take more than 5%. Sequencing was carried out using PBMCs or T cells enriched from blood (not recorded which). The TCR comes from a woman between 40 and 50 years old who had recovered from COVID-19. The chain uses TRBV4-2 and TRBJ1-1; the D gene is possibly TRBD1 (6 bases). This CDR3 reads CASSQDPGRGLGNTEAFF. For the CDR3, the DNA is TGTGCCAGCAGCCAAGATCCGGGGAGGGGGTTGGGCAACACTGAAGCTTTCTTT.